This T cell receptor beta chain was captured in a study of quantifying T cell responses using KT2 cells. About the research overall: Reverse transcription used primers in the TCR alpha and beta constant regions.

General study findings and limits: KT2 sequence counts showed saturation when very many KT2 cells were spiked in. At about one KT2 cell per 100,000 PBMC, KT2 sequences were still detected.

The sample is PBMC spiked with counted cells of clone KT2. Comments on this clonotype: Its antigen is as yet unknown.

An oligo carrying a UMI was ligated to the cDNA 3' end. The first PCR ran 4 to 5 cycles with an equimolar RC1.1 and RC1.2 beta primer mix. Separate processing of TCR alpha and beta chains began at the second PCR. From the UMI-ligation and nested PCR reads, TCRdb called clonotypes with MiXCR, one entry per CDR3 protein. In the table there are approximately 57,000 distinct CDR3 sequences, 9% to 15% of which are singletons. Sequencing was performed on PBMCs spiked with cells of the T cell clone KT2. The receptor was derived from a human donor.

The CDR3 spells CASSPLRGNTEAFF. DNA for the CDR3: TGTGCCAGCAGTCCACTGAGGGGAAACACTGAAGCTTTCTTT. The chain has TRBV12-3 or TRBV12-4 and TRBJ1-1, with D perhaps matching TRBD1 (5 bases). V lost 5 bases to trimming and J lost 2 bases, with 12 bases between them. CDR3 size: 14 residues.